Below, 24 T cell receptor beta chains from the same sample are listed, as sequenced in a study of human T cells and chemical hapten exposure listed by TCRdb under 2021. Library preparation used 5' RACE. The listed sequencing device is Illumina MiSeq. The public reads were reanalyzed by TCRdb: fastp trimming at Q25, MiXCR alignment, in-frame beta chains only. Records with the same CDR3 protein are collapsed into one entry carrying the most frequent genes and DNA. Counted in this sample were over 95,000 distinct CDR3 sequences; roughly 19% of them appeared once. In total, the top ten clones hold around 2.7% of the sample. Total RNA was extracted from unfractionated whole blood that had been collected in Tempus Blood RNA tubes. The receptor source for this set is a human donor in good health.

This clonotype was counted between two and nine times. The chain recombines TRBV7-3 with TRBJ2-1; 10 bases map to TRBD2. The junction had 7 bases not matched to a gene; V was cut back by 5 bases and J by 6 bases. The CDR3 is 15 amino acids. CDR1 is SGHTA, CDR2 FQGTGA, per germline. CDR3 loop: CASSLSSGSLNEQFF. The CDR3 nucleotides read TGTGCCAGCAGCCTCTCTAGCGGGAGTCTCAATGAGCAGTTCTTC.

The chain recombines TRBV15 with TRBJ2-7, with a possible D match to TRBD2 (5 bases). Trimming left V 2 bases short and J 2 bases short, with 10 bases between. Per germline, CDR1 LNHNV and CDR2 YYDKDF (reference sequence). The CDR3 loop spans 14 amino acids. CDR3 protein: CATSRSSGTYEQYF. The CDR3 DNA reads TGTGCCACCAGCAGATCTTCGGGGACCTACGAGCAGTACTTC.

This clonotype has a handful of counts. The chain combines TRBV9 with TRBJ2-3; D call uncertain. The CDR3 has 14 amino acids. The germline gives CDR1 SGDLS, CDR2 YYNGEE. The V gene lost 4 bases and the J gene lost 0 bases, with 9 bases spanning the gap. The CDR3 protein is CASSSRHSTDTQYF. The CDR3 nucleotides are TGTGCCAGCAGCTCCAGACACAGCACAGATACGCAGTATTTT.

A few counts support this clonotype. The V and J genes are TRBV5-4 and TRBJ1-6; a possible D gene is TRBD1 (5 bases). V lost 4 bases and J 0 bases, leaving 20 bases between the germline ends. Germline values: CDR1 SGHNT, CDR2 YYREEE (reference sequence). The CDR3 is made up of 19 amino acids. CDR3 protein: CASSDPTPAGSSYNSPLHF. CDR3 sequence (DNA): TGTGCCAGCAGCGACCCCACCCCGGCAGGGAGCTCCTATAATTCACCCCTCCACTTT. Using reference TRBV5-4 and TRBJ1-6 for the parts outside the CDR3, the full variable domain is ETGVTQSPTHLIKTRGQQVTLRCSSQSGHNTVSWYQQALGQGPQFIFQYYREEENGRGNFPPRFSGLQFPNYSSELNVNALELDDSALYLCASSDPTPAGSSYNSPLHFGNGTRLTVT.

This clonotype was seen only a few times. The J gene is TRBJ2-4, the V gene TRBV6-5; 13 nucleotides align to TRBD2. The V segment lost 2 bases and the J segment 2 bases; nucleotides outside the gene matches: 6. Germline V gene data show CDR1 as MNHEY and CDR2 as SVGAGI. CDR3 size: 18 residues. The CDR3 nucleotides read TGTGCCAGCAGTTACGGGGGACTAGCGGGAAGATCCAAAAACATTCAGTACTTC. Encoded protein: CASSYGGLAGRSKNIQYF.

This clonotype has more than one count but fewer than ten. This CDR3 reads CASSVVAGRTGNEQFF. CDR3 nucleotides: TGTGCCAGCAGCGTAGTGGCGGGAAGGACGGGGAATGAGCAGTTCTTC. The chain has TRBV9 and TRBJ2-1; TRBD2 is a possible D gene (6 bases). The CDR3 totals 16 residues. Trimming removed 0 bases from V and 7 bases from J, with 17 bases in between. From germline, CDR1 is SGDLS and CDR2 YYNGEE.

This clonotype has just a few counts. In nucleotides, the CDR3 is TGTGCCAGCAGTTTATCGGGACCGTCTAATGAAAAACTGTTTTTT. Encoded protein: CASSLSGPSNEKLFF. The chain joins TRBV28 to TRBJ1-4; D possibly corresponds to TRBD1 (5 bases). V lost 1 base and J lost 3, with 9 bases in between. Germline values: CDR1 MDHEN, CDR2 SYDVKM. The CDR3 extends over 15 amino acids.

The chain carries TRBV30 and TRBJ1-3; no reliable D call. The V end lost 3 bases, the J end lost 4 bases, and 7 bases lay between the germline ends. This CDR3 has 12 amino acids. The germline V gene has CDR1 GTSNPN and CDR2 SVGIG (reference sequence). The CDR3: CAWSATGNTIYF. The CDR3 DNA reads as TGTGCCTGGAGCGCGACAGGAAACACCATATATTTT.

The V call is TRBV12-3 or TRBV12-4, the J call TRBJ2-7; 9 nucleotides align to TRBD2. The CDR3 extends over 14 amino acids. V shed 8 bases and J 1 base; nucleotides not matched to a gene: 6. CDR3 nucleotides: TGTGCCAGCCAGCGCGGGGGGGTATCCTACGAGCAGTACTTC. Encoded protein: CASQRGGVSYEQYF.

This chain joins TRBV27 and TRBJ2-3, with 13 nucleotides matching TRBD2. V was pared by 6 bases and J by 6 bases, with 6 bases of the junction left unmatched. CDR1 and CDR2 (germline): MNHEY, SMNVEV (reference sequence). This CDR3 contains 15 residues. The CDR3 region is CASRRTSGSYDTQYF. CDR3 nucleotide sequence: TGTGCCAGCAGACGGACTAGCGGGAGCTATGATACGCAGTATTTT.

This clonotype has only one observation. The J gene is TRBJ1-1, the V gene TRBV9, with D perhaps TRBD1 (6 bases). Germline V lookup: CDR1 SGDLS, CDR2 YYNGEE. Between the trimmed V and J ends, which lost 0 bases and 0 bases, there was a span of 9 bases. This CDR3 has 15 amino acids. CDR3 nucleotide sequence: TGTGCCAGCAGCGTAGAAGGGGGGATGAACACTGAAGCTTTCTTT. Protein sequence: CASSVEGGMNTEAFF. The complete variable domain, with remaining parts taken from reference TRBV9 and TRBJ1-1, reads DSGVTQTPKHLITATGQRVTLRCSPRSGDLSVYWYQQSLDQGLQFLIQYYNGEERAKGNILERFSAQQFPDLHSELNLSSLELGDSALYFCASSVEGGMNTEAFFGQGTRLTVV.

The chain uses TRBV28 and TRBJ2-1, with D perhaps matching TRBD1 (5 bases). V was cut by 4 bases and J by 4 bases, with 23 bases left in between. Germline V gene lookup returns CDR1 MDHEN and CDR2 SYDVKM. This CDR3 contains 18 residues. The CDR3 reads CASSSAPAAVRGYNEQFF. CDR3 coding DNA: TGTGCCAGCAGTTCCGCACCAGCCGCAGTAAGGGGTTACAATGAGCAGTTCTTC. Combining the CDR3 with reference TRBV28 and TRBJ2-1 gives the whole variable domain DVKVTQSSRYLVKRTGEKVFLECVQDMDHENMFWYRQDPGLGLRLIYFSYDVKMKEKGDIPEGYSVSREKKERFSLILESASTNQTSMYLCASSSAPAAVRGYNEQFFGPGTRLTVL.

The CDR3: CASTQSSGSYEQYF. CDR3 nucleotide sequence: TGTGCCAGCACCCAGAGTAGCGGGAGCTACGAGCAGTACTTC. The rearrangement links TRBV28 to TRBJ2-7; 9 bases are a match to TRBD2. V dropped 7 bases and J dropped 3; count of bases not matched to a gene: 7. Germline loops: CDR1 MDHEN, CDR2 SYDVKM. The CDR3 is 14 residues long.

Only a few counts were recorded for this clonotype. The V and J genes are TRBV6-1 and TRBJ2-3; no clear D. Trimming took 4 bases from V and 7 from J, leaving 21 bases between them. Germline V gene sequence: CDR1 MNHNS, CDR2 SASEGT. The length of the CDR3 is 16 residues. The CDR3, as DNA: TGTGCCAGCAGTGTTTTCTCCGGGCAGAGGACGCATACGCAGTATTTT. It codes for CASSVFSGQRTHTQYF.

By share, this clonotype ranks as medium-sized (0.01 to 0.1%). The chain employs TRBV4-1 and TRBJ2-5; 12 positions match TRBD2. The CDR3 spans 19 residues. CDR1 is MGHRA and CDR2 is YSYEKL in the germline V gene. Trimming cost V 0 bases and J 6 bases; bases outside gene matches: 14. CDR3 DNA: TGCGCCAGCAGCCAAGAATCTAGCGGGAGGGCCGATCGTCTGAAGACCCAGTACTTC. Translation: CASSQESSGRADRLKTQYF.

The chain carries TRBV5-4 and TRBJ1-2; D is unresolved. Germline lookup yields CDR1 SGHNT and CDR2 YYREEE (reference sequence). The CDR3 has 12 amino acids. Trimming pared 0 bases from V and 5 bases from J, leaving 5 bases between. CDR3 protein: CASSLEAYGYTF. Here the CDR3 DNA reads TGTGCCAGCAGCTTGGAGGCGTATGGCTACACCTTC. Looking up the rest from reference TRBV5-4 and TRBJ1-2 gives the full variable domain: ETGVTQSPTHLIKTRGQQVTLRCSSQSGHNTVSWYQQALGQGPQFIFQYYREEENGRGNFPPRFSGLQFPNYSSELNVNALELDDSALYLCASSLEAYGYTFGSGTRLTVV.

The chain combines TRBV7-8 with TRBJ1-2; possible D gene TRBD1, 5 bases. This CDR3 is built from 15 residues. Germline V gene data show CDR1 as SGHVS and CDR2 as FQNEAQ. Trimming removed 1 base at V and 3 bases at J, with 12 bases between. CDR3 amino acids: CASSLEGRAYYGYTF. CDR3 nucleotide sequence: TGTGCCAGCAGCTTAGAGGGCAGGGCCTACTATGGCTACACCTTC.

In its sample, this clonotype was seen a few times. DNA for the CDR3: TGTGCCACCAGTGATCGCGTTGGATCCGAGCAGTACTTC. Amino acid sequence: CATSDRVGSEQYF. The genes are TRBV24-1 and TRBJ2-7; D call uncertain. Germline-derived CDR1 and CDR2 are KGHDR and SFDVKD. V lost 3 bases, J lost 6 bases, and 11 bases lay in between. The CDR3 extends over 13 amino acids.

This clonotype was counted a few times. The chain recombines TRBV6-1 with TRBJ1-5; TRBD1 matches at 11 bases. Trimming at V came to 3 bases and at J to 3 bases, leaving 7 bases not matched to a gene. The CDR3 spans 17 residues. Germline V CDR1 and CDR2: MNHNS, SASEGT. CDR3: CASSERGQGVSNQPQHF. In DNA, the CDR3 is TGTGCCAGCAGTGAGAGGGGACAGGGGGTTTCCAATCAGCCCCAGCATTTT.

The V and J genes are TRBV7-2 and TRBJ2-7; the D is unclear. V was pared by 1 base and J by 3 bases, with 10 bases between. The CDR3 spans 14 residues. Germline assignment: CDR1 SGHTA and CDR2 FQGNSA. The CDR3 reads CASSLEVRHYEQYF. As DNA, the CDR3 is TGTGCCAGCAGCTTAGAGGTTCGGCACTACGAGCAGTACTTC.

This sequence joins TRBV28 and TRBJ1-3, with D possibly matching TRBD1 (6 bases). The germline V gene encodes CDR1 MDHEN and CDR2 SYDVKM. This CDR3 has 17 amino acids. Trimming stripped 3 bases from V and 1 base from J, with 16 bases between. CDR3 in amino acids: CASSFLARGSSGNTIYF. The CDR3 DNA follows: TGTGCCAGCAGTTTTTTGGCCAGGGGTAGTTCTGGAAACACCATATATTTT. Filled out from reference TRBV28 and TRBJ1-3, the complete variable domain reads DVKVTQSSRYLVKRTGEKVFLECVQDMDHENMFWYRQDPGLGLRLIYFSYDVKMKEKGDIPEGYSVSREKKERFSLILESASTNQTSMYLCASSFLARGSSGNTIYFGEGSWLTVV.

This sequence joins TRBV29-1 and TRBJ1-3, with unresolved D. The CDR3 sequence is 14 residues long. V gave up 6 bases and J gave up 5 bases, with 17 bases separating them. Germline assignment: CDR1 SQVTM and CDR2 ANQGSEA. The CDR3 reads CSVAAGSRRNTIYF. DNA of the CDR3: TGCAGCGTAGCGGCGGGGTCCAGGCGAAACACCATATATTTT.

This clonotype was seen only a few times. The V call is TRBV28, the J call TRBJ1-1; D perhaps matches TRBD1 (5 bases). Germline V gene data show CDR1 as MDHEN and CDR2 as SYDVKM. The V gene lost 4 bases and the J gene lost 4 bases, with 16 bases spanning the gap. The CDR3 covers 15 residues. The DNA of the CDR3 is TGTGCCAGCAGTTCAATCAGGGCGAGTAGCACTGAAGCTTTCTTT. Protein product: CASSSIRASSTEAFF.

The gene calls are TRBV5-1 and TRBJ1-2; D is possibly TRBD1 (6 bases). The CDR3 has 14 amino acids. CDR1 and CDR2 from the germline V gene are SGHRS and YFSETQ. The V and J ends lost 0 bases and 5 bases respectively, with 11 bases between them. The CDR3, as DNA: TGCGCCAGCAGCTTGGACAGGGAGAAGTATGGCTACACCTTC. Translation: CASSLDREKYGYTF.